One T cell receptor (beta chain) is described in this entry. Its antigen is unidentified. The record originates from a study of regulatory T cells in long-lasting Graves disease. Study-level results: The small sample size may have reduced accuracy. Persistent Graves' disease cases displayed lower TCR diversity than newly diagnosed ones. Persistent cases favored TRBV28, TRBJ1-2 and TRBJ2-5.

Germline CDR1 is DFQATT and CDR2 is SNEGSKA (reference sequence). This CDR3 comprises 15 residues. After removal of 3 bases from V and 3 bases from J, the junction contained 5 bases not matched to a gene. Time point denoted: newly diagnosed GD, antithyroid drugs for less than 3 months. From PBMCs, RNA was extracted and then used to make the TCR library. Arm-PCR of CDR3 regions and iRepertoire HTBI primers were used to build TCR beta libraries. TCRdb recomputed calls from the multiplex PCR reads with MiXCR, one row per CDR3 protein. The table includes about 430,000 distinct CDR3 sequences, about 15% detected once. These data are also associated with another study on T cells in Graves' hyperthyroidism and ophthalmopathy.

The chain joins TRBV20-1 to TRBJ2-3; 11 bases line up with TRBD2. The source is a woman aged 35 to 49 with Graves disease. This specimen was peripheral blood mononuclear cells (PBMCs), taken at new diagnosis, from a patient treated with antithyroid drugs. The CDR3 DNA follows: TGCAGTGCTAGTAGGTCTAGCGGGAGGACAGATACGCAGTATTTT. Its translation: CSASRSSGRTDTQYF.